The rows below give T cell receptor beta chains drawn from one sample of a study of T-cell reconstitution after alpha-beta-depleted transplantation in children. TCRdb re-analysed the PCR reads in MiXCR, keeping a single row per CDR3 protein. The data show 90,000 to 100,000 distinct CDR3 sequences, 23% seen once. The material sequenced was PBMCs, taken before TCRalphabeta/CD19-depleted stem cell transplant. The origin of the receptors is a boy aged 2 to 10 with acute lymphoblastic leukemia, due to receive a stem cell transplant. CDR3s include the opening cysteine and the closing phenylalanine or tryptophan. D genes are given only for firm matches. A clone size is listed for some rows: how often the clone was seen (once, few, many), or a class if it is expanded.

>TRBD2|TRBJ2-1|NA|17|TRBV7-9
TGTGCCAGCAGTCAACCGACTAGCGGAGGATCCTACAATGAGCAGTTCTTC
CASSQPTSGGSYNEQFF
>NA|TRBJ2-2|few|17|TRBV7-2
TGTGCCAGCAGCTTCCCGGGACTTCCTTTTAGCACCGGGGAGCTGTTTTTT
CASSFPGLPFSTGELFF
>TRBD1|TRBJ1-2|NA|13|TRBV5-6
TGTGCCAGCAGCTTGGGGACAGGCCAAGGCTACACCTTC
CASSLGTGQGYTF
>NA|TRBJ1-1|few|16|TRBV15
TGTGCCACCAGCAGAGATGGAGGGAAGTTGAGCACTGAAGCTTTCTTT
CATSRDGGKLSTEAFF
>NA|TRBJ2-7|NA|15|TRBV7-6
TGTGCCAGCAGCCCGGTAGGGGGGAATTCCTACGAGCAGTACTTC
CASSPVGGNSYEQYF
>TRBD1|TRBJ2-1|few|15|TRBV5-1
TGCGCCAGCAGCGCCGGACAGGGTATCCCCAATGAGCAGTTCTTC
CASSAGQGIPNEQFF
>NA|TRBJ2-3|NA|15|TRBV9
TGTGCCAGCAGCCCACTACCTGGTACCACAGATACGCAGTATTTT
CASSPLPGTTDTQYF
>NA|TRBJ2-1|NA|12|TRBV20-1
TGCAGTGCTCTGCGCGGTGGACATGAGCAGTTCTTC
CSALRGGHEQFF
>TRBD2|TRBJ2-1|NA|14|TRBV20-1
TGCAGTGCGGTTGGGGCTAGCGGAGTCAATGAGCAGTTCTTC
CSAVGASGVNEQFF
>NA|TRBJ2-7|NA|15|TRBV4-1
TGCGCCAGCAGCCAGGACCCGGGACTCCTTTACGAGCAGTACTTC
CASSQDPGLLYEQYF
>NA|TRBJ1-2|NA|13|TRBV29-1
TGCAGCGTACGGGCGGGGGCGGTTTATGGCTACACCTTC
CSVRAGAVYGYTF
>NA|TRBJ2-3|many|14|TRBV6-1
TGTGCCAGCAGTCCGAGGAGGGCCCAGGATACGCAGTATTTT
CASSPRRAQDTQYF
>NA|TRBJ1-1|few|14|TRBV28
TGTGCCAGCAGAACGGGGGTGGTTGACACTGAAGCTTTCTTT
CASRTGVVDTEAFF
>TRBD1|TRBJ2-3|few|14|TRBV25-1
TGTGCCAGCAGTGGCCCAATGACAGGGCATACGCAGTATTTT
CASSGPMTGHTQYF
>NA|TRBJ2-1|NA|15|TRBV20-1
TGCAGTGCTAGGGTCCAGGGAATTGACTACAATGAGCAGTTCTTC
CSARVQGIDYNEQFF
>TRBD2|TRBJ2-1|few|16|TRBV4-3
TGCGCCAGCAGCCCTCGGACTAGCGGGACCTACAATGAGCAGTTCTTC
CASSPRTSGTYNEQFF
>NA|TRBJ1-5|NA|14|TRBV7-2
TGTGCCAGCAGCTTAGGCAGCCCCAATCAGCCCCAGCATTTT
CASSLGSPNQPQHF
>NA|TRBJ1-6|NA|13|TRBV12-3/TRBV12-4
TGTGCCAGCAGTCCCGGGACATACCCACCCCTCCACTTT
CASSPGTYPPLHF
>TRBD2|TRBJ2-1|NA|15|TRBV7-8
TGTGCCAGCAGCGACATTCGGGACTACTCCAATGAGCAGTTCTTC
CASSDIRDYSNEQFF
>TRBD1|TRBJ1-2|many|14|TRBV28
TGTGCCAGCACTACGGACAGGGGCCAGTATGGCTACACCTTC
CASTTDRGQYGYTF
>NA|TRBJ1-1|few|13|TRBV20-1
TGCAGTGCTAGGGGGGCAGGGAACACTGAAGCTTTCTTT
CSARGAGNTEAFF
>NA|TRBJ2-1|NA|14|TRBV10-2
TGCGCCAGCAGTGGGGCGCGAAATCCCAATGAGCAGTTCTTC
CASSGARNPNEQFF
>NA|TRBJ2-5|NA|16|TRBV28
TGTGCCAGCAGTTTAGGATCTAGCGAAGGACAAGAGACCCAGTACTTC
CASSLGSSEGQETQYF
>NA|TRBJ2-1|NA|16|TRBV20-1
TGCAGTGCTAGAGTTTCTTGGCGGAGTAAAGGAAATGAGCAGTTCTTC
CSARVSWRSKGNEQFF
>TRBD1|TRBJ1-1|many|15|TRBV5-1
TGCGCCAGCAGCCCAGGGACAGGGGGCAAAACTGAAGCTTTCTTT
CASSPGTGGKTEAFF
>TRBD1|TRBJ2-7|NA|14|TRBV4-2
TGTGCCAGCAGCCTATCGGACAGGGAGTACGAGCAGTACTTC
CASSLSDREYEQYF
>TRBD1|TRBJ2-7|NA|16|TRBV7-2
TGTGCCAGCAGCTTAAGTTCGGCAGGGGGCCTGGACGAGCAGTACTTC
CASSLSSAGGLDEQYF
>TRBD1|TRBJ2-7|few|15|TRBV4-1
TGCGCCAGCAGCCAAGGAGTGGGACAGCACTACGAGCAGTACTTC
CASSQGVGQHYEQYF
>NA|TRBJ2-5|few|13|TRBV5-1
TGCGCCAGCCGGATGCGGGAAAGCGAGACCCAGTACTTC
CASRMRESETQYF
>TRBD1|TRBJ2-7|NA|14|TRBV28
TGTGCCAGCAGTACCTCGGGACAGGCTTGGAAGCAGTACTTC
CASSTSGQAWKQYF
>NA|TRBJ2-1|many|15|TRBV5-1
TGCGCCAGCAGCTTGGATGTCTCCGTGGCCGGGGAGCAGTTCTTC
CASSLDVSVAGEQFF
>NA|TRBJ2-5|NA|14|TRBV15
TGTGCCACCAGCAGAGAAGCAGGGCTGGAGACCCAGTACTTC
CATSREAGLETQYF
>NA|TRBJ2-5|NA|15|TRBV5-5
TGTGCCAGCAGCAATACTAGCAACCCTTCAGAGACCCAGTACTTC
CASSNTSNPSETQYF
>NA|TRBJ1-1|NA|14|TRBV20-1
TGCAGTGCTATGGACGGGGCCTTGAACACTGAAGCTTTCTTT
CSAMDGALNTEAFF
>NA|TRBJ2-3|NA|14|TRBV29-1
TGCAGCGTTGGTCTCAGCGCAGGCACAGATACGCAGTATTTT
CSVGLSAGTDTQYF
>TRBD1|TRBJ2-6|many|17|TRBV3-1
TGTGCCAGCAGCCAAGACAGAGGGGGCACGGGGGCCAACGTCCTGACTTTC
CASSQDRGGTGANVLTF
>NA|TRBJ2-3|once|15|TRBV5-1
TGCGCCAGCAGCGGGACGGGGGCTAGCACAGATACGCAGTATTTT
CASSGTGASTDTQYF
>NA|TRBJ2-2|NA|16|TRBV18
TGTGCCAGCTCACCTCTAAGGACAGCCAACACCGGGGAGCTGTTTTTT
CASSPLRTANTGELFF
>TRBD2|TRBJ2-3|many|17|TRBV28
TGTGCCAGCAGCACGGGACTAGCCCTAAAACACACAGATACGCAGTATTTT
CASSTGLALKHTDTQYF
>TRBD2|TRBJ2-1|few|15|TRBV5-1
TGCGCCAGCAGCTTGCGGGAGGCCCTATACAATGAGCAGTTCTTC
CASSLREALYNEQFF
>NA|TRBJ2-3|few|13|TRBV30
TGTGCCTGGAGCGTTCGGGGCACAGATACGCAGTATTTT
CAWSVRGTDTQYF
>NA|TRBJ1-1|few|13|TRBV27
TGTGCCAGCAGTTTATCCGGAATGGCTGAAGCTTTCTTT
CASSLSGMAEAFF
>NA|TRBJ2-3|once|14|TRBV27
TGTGCCAGCAGTACTACGGCTAGAACAGATACGCAGTATTTT
CASSTTARTDTQYF
>NA|TRBJ2-7|many|13|TRBV7-2
TGTGCCAGCAGCTCCGACTTTGCCTACGAGCAGTACTTC
CASSSDFAYEQYF
>NA|TRBJ2-2|NA|14|TRBV7-9
TGTGCCAGCAGCAATAACGGCGGGACCGGGGAGCTGTTTTTT
CASSNNGGTGELFF
>NA|TRBJ2-7|few|13|TRBV6-5
TGTGCCAGCAGTGAATCGAGTAGCATCGAGCAGTACTTC
CASSESSSIEQYF
>NA|TRBJ2-5|NA|13|TRBV5-1
TGCGCCAGCCGCTTGGGGACTTCAGAGACCCAGTACTTC
CASRLGTSETQYF
>TRBD1|TRBJ2-7|NA|14|TRBV7-2
TGTGCCAGCAGCGCCCGGACAGGGGGCTACGAGCAGTACTTC
CASSARTGGYEQYF
>NA|TRBJ1-3|NA|16|TRBV11-2
TGTGCCAGCAGCTTAATCGCAGGGCTCTCTGGAAACACCATATATTTT
CASSLIAGLSGNTIYF
>NA|TRBJ1-5|many|14|TRBV7-2
TGTGCCAGCAGCCCCTCTTCGAGCAATCAGCCCCAGCATTTT
CASSPSSSNQPQHF
>NA|TRBJ1-6|few|14|TRBV20-1
TGCAGTGCTAGATACGGGCAGTCGAATTCACCCCTCCACTTT
CSARYGQSNSPLHF
>NA|TRBJ2-3|few|13|TRBV25-1
TGTGCCACCCGGACGGAGAGGGGGGATACGCAGTATTTT
CATRTERGDTQYF
>TRBD1|TRBJ2-3|NA|15|TRBV28
TGTGCCAGCAGCAGACCGGGACAGGGGACAGATACGCAGTATTTT
CASSRPGQGTDTQYF